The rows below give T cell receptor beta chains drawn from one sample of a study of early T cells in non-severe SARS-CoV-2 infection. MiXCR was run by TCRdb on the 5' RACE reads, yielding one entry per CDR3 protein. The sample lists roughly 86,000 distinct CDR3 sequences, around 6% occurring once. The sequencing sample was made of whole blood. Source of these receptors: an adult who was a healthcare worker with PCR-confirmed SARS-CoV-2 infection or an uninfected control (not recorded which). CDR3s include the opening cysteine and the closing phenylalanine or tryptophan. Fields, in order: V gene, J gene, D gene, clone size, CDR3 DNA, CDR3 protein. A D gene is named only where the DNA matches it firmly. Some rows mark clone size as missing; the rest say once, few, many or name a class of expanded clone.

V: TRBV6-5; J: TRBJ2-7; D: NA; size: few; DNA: TGTGCCAGCAGTTACTCGCAGGGAGAAAGGTACGAGCAGTACTTC; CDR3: CASSYSQGERYEQYF
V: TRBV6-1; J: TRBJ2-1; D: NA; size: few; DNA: TGTGCCAGCAGTGAATCAGGGAATGAGCAGTTCTTC; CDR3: CASSESGNEQFF
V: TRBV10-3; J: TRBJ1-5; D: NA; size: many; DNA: TGTGCCATCAGTGGCAGGGACAATCAGCCCCAGCATTTT; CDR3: CAISGRDNQPQHF
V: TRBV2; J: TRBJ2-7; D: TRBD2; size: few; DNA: TGTGCCAGCAGTGATCAGCCGGGGGGTTCCTACGAGCAGTACTTC; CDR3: CASSDQPGGSYEQYF
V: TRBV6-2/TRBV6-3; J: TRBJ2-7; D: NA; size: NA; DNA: TGTGCCAGCAGTTACGTTGAGCGCCCAAGCTCCTACGAGCAGTACTTC; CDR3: CASSYVERPSSYEQYF
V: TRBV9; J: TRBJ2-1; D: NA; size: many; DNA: TGTGCCAGCAGCGTCGGGTCGGATACCTACAATGAGCAGTTCTTC; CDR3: CASSVGSDTYNEQFF
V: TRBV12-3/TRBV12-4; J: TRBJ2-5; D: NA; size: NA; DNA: TGTGCCAGCAGACCGTCCGGGGGTGGAAAAGAGACCCAGTACTTC; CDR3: CASRPSGGGKETQYF
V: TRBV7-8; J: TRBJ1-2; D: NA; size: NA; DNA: TGTGCCAGCAGCTTGCAGGATTATGGCTACACCTTC; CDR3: CASSLQDYGYTF
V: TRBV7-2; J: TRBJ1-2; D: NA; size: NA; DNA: TGTGCCAGCAGCTTAGCGGGGGGCAGGGCGATTGGAGGCTACACCTTC; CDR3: CASSLAGGRAIGGYTF
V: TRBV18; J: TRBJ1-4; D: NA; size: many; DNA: TGTGCCAGCTCACCAAGGACAGTTTCGGCAACTAATGAAAAACTGTTTTTT; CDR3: CASSPRTVSATNEKLFF
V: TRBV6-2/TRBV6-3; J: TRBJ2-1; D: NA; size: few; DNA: TGTGCCAGCAGTCGACGGACAAGTAATGAGCAGTTCTTC; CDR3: CASSRRTSNEQFF
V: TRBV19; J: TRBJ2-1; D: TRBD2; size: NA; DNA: TGTGCCAGTAGTATCGAGACTAGCGGGGGGAACCTCACCTACAATGAGCAGTTCTTC; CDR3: CASSIETSGGNLTYNEQFF
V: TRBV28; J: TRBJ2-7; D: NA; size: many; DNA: TGTGCCAGCAGTTTACTGGGCCAGGGCTCTACCGAGCAGTACTTC; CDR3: CASSLLGQGSTEQYF
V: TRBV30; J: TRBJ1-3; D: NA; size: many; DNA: TGTGCCTGGATGGACGCTGGAAACACCATATATTTT; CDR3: CAWMDAGNTIYF
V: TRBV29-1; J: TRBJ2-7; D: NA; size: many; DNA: TGCAGCGCCCAGACAGAGAGCTCCTACGAGCAGTACTTC; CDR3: CSAQTESSYEQYF
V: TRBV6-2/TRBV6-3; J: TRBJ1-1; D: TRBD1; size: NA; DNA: TGTGCCAGCAGTTCGACAGGGAGGGGGGCTGAAGCTTTCTTT; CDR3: CASSSTGRGAEAFF
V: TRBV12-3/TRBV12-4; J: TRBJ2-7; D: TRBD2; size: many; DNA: TGTGCCAGCAGTTTGCTAGCGGGGCCCTACGAGCAGTACTTC; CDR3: CASSLLAGPYEQYF
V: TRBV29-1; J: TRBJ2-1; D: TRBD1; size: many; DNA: TGCAGCGTTGGGGACAGAAATTCCCTAAATGTGTTCTTC; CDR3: CSVGDRNSLNVFF
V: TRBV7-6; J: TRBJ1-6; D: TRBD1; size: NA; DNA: TGTGCCAGCAGTTACACAGGGGAATCACCCCTCCACTTT; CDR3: CASSYTGESPLHF
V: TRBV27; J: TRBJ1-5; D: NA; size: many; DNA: TGTGCCAGCAGGGACAGTTATAGCAATCAGCCCCAGCATTTT; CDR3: CASRDSYSNQPQHF
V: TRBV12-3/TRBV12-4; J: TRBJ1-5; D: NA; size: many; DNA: TGTGCCAGCGCGTTGTGGCCCAGTCAGCCCCAGCATTTT; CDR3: CASALWPSQPQHF
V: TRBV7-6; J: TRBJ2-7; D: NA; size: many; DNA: TGTGCCAGCAGCTTAGCAGACGACTATTCCGAGCAGTACTTC; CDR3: CASSLADDYSEQYF
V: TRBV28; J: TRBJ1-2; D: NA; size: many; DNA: TGTGCCAGCACACCGGGGTGGAATTATGGCTACACCTTC; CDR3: CASTPGWNYGYTF
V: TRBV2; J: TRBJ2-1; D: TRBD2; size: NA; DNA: TGTGCCAGCAGTGGGGGACTAGCGGGCTCCTACAATGAGCAGTTCTTC; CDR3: CASSGGLAGSYNEQFF
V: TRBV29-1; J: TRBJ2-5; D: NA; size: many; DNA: TGCAGCGCCGGACACGGCGATCGGGAGACCCAGTACTTC; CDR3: CSAGHGDRETQYF
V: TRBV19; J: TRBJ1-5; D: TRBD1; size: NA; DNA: TGTGCCAGTAGTAAGGGGGACAGGCAGCCCCAGCATTTT; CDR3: CASSKGDRQPQHF
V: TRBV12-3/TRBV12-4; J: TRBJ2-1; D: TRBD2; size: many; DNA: TGTGCCAGCAGTTTAGGGGGACTAGCGGGAACGAGGGTCAATGAGCAGTTCTTC; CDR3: CASSLGGLAGTRVNEQFF
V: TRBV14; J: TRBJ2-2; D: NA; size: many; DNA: TGTGCCAGCAGCCCTCAGGGGCCACTCCGGGGCGGGGAGCTGTTTTTT; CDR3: CASSPQGPLRGGELFF
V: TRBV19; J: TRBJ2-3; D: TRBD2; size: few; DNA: TGTGCCAGTAGTATACGGCTAGCGGGAAGCACAGATACGCAGTATTTT; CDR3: CASSIRLAGSTDTQYF
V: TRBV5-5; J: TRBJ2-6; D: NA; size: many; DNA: TGTGCCAGCAGCAGCACCACGGGAGCGATCTCTGGGGCCAACGTCCTGACTTTC; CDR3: CASSSTTGAISGANVLTF
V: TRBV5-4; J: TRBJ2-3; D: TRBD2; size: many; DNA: TGTGCCAGCAGCTCGACTAGCGGGAGAGGTGCAGATACGCAGTATTTT; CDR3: CASSSTSGRGADTQYF
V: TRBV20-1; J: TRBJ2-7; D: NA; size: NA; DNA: TGCAGTGCTAGAGGGACACCCCGGAGCTCCTACGAGCAGTACTTC; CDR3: CSARGTPRSSYEQYF
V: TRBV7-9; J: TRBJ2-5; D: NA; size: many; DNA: TGTGCCAGCAGCTTAGCGGTCAACCAAGAGACCCAGTACTTC; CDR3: CASSLAVNQETQYF
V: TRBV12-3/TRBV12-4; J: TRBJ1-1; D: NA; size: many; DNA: TGTGCCAGCAGTTTAGCGCTCAGACGCGGGACTGAAGCTTTCTTT; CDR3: CASSLALRRGTEAFF
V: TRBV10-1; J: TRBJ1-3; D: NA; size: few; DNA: TGCGCCAGCAGTCGAGCCCAGGGTGCTGGAAACACCATATATTTT; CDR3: CASSRAQGAGNTIYF
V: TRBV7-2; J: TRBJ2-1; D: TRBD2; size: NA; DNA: TGTGCCAGCAGCTTAGGAGCGGGGGAATACAATGAGCAGTTCTTC; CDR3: CASSLGAGEYNEQFF
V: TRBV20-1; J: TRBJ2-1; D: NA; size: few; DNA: TGCAGTGCTAGAGTCCCTAATGAGCAGTTCTTC; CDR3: CSARVPNEQFF
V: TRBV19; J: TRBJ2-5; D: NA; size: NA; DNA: TGTGCCAGTAGTATAGCCGGGGGTGTAAACCAAGAGACCCAGTACTTC; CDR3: CASSIAGGVNQETQYF
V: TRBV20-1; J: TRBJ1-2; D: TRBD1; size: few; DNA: TGCAGTGCTAGTGCCCCGGGACAGGGCTATGGCTACACCTTC; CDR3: CSASAPGQGYGYTF
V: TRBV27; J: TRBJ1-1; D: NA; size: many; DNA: TGTGCCAGCAGTCACCGGAACACTGAAGCTTTCTTT; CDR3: CASSHRNTEAFF
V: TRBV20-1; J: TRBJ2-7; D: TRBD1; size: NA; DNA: TGCAGTGCTACGGGACAGGGGGCTCTTCGGTCCTACGAGCAGTACTTC; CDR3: CSATGQGALRSYEQYF
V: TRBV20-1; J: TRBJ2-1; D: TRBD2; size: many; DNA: TGCAGCCCAATAAACCCTACTAGCGGGGATAATGAGCAGTTCTTC; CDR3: CSPINPTSGDNEQFF
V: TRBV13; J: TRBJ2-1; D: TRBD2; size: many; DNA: TGTGCCAGCTATAGACCGGGACTAGCGGGAGGTAAATCCTACAATGAGCAGTTCTTC; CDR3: CASYRPGLAGGKSYNEQFF
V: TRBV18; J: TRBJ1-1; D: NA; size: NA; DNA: TGTGCCAGCTCACCCGACAGCTACCCCGTCATGAACACTGAAGCTTTCTTT; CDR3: CASSPDSYPVMNTEAFF
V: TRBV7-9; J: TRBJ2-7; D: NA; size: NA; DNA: TGTGCCAGCAGCGCCCGAAGGAGTGACGAGCAGTACTTC; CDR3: CASSARRSDEQYF
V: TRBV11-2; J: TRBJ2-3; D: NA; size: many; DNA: TGTGCCAGCAGCTTAAAAAGGGGCGGTCGAGGCACAGATACGCAGTATTTT; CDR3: CASSLKRGGRGTDTQYF
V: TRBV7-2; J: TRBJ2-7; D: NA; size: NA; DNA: TGTGCCAGCAGCTTAGGAGCCCCGAGCTCCTACGAGCAGTACTTC; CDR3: CASSLGAPSSYEQYF
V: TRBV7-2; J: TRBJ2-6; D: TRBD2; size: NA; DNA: TGTGCCAGCTCCGGACTAGCGGGAGGGAGTGGGGCCAACGTCCTGACTTTC; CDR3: CASSGLAGGSGANVLTF
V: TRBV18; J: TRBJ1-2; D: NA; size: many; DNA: TGTGCCAGCTCACCAGGCGGCAACTATGGCTACACCTTC; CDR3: CASSPGGNYGYTF
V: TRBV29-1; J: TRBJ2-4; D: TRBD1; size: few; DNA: TGCAGCGTTGAACAGGACAGGGGTCTCATTCAGTACTTC; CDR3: CSVEQDRGLIQYF
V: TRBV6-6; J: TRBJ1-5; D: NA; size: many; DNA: TGTGCCAGCAGGGACAAAACAGGTAGCAATCAGCCCCAGCATTTT; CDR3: CASRDKTGSNQPQHF
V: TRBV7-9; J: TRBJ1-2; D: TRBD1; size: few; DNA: TGTGCCAGCAGCATTACCCGGGACAGGGGTACGCATGGCTACACCTTC; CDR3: CASSITRDRGTHGYTF